Sequencing of this T cell receptor (beta chain) was carried out in a study of post-analysis software for immune sequencing data. Overall study findings and caveats: Strong co-clustering by F measure was seen for same-batch samples. Normalized Chao1 diversity in multiple sclerosis patients fell significantly below that of controls.

A few counts support this clonotype. Its antigen is undetermined. cDNA libraries for TCR beta contained unique molecular identifiers. Each batch of roughly 1 to 11 million T cells produced 500,000 to 550,000 cDNA molecules. One entry per CDR3 protein results from TCRdb running MiXCR on the PCR reads. In the table there are hundreds of thousands of distinct CDR3 sequences, approximately 57% of which are singletons. The clonotype was recovered from a girl aged 10 to 17 with multiple sclerosis. The sequencing input was blood.

CDR3 loop: CASSFSGQGADEQFF. In DNA form, the CDR3 reads TGTGCCAGCAGCTTCTCGGGACAGGGGGCCGATGAGCAGTTCTTC. The chain combines TRBV7-3 with TRBJ2-1; TRBD1 matches at 12 bases. The CDR3 totals 15 residues. The V gene end was trimmed by 3 bases and the J gene end by 8 bases; junction bases not matched to a gene: 5. Germline V lookup: CDR1 SGHTA, CDR2 FQGTGA.